The 4 T cell receptor beta chains reported below all come from one sample, sequenced in a study of blood T cell repertoires in COVID-19. Profiling relied on immunoSEQ multiplex PCR, and the TCRdb table lists in-frame clones only, not all of them. The sample yields under 300,000 clones, 84% seen once. Sequenced: peripheral blood. The source of these receptors is a woman between 40 and 50 years old who had recovered from COVID-19.

The chain is built from TRBV6-6 and TRBJ2-5, with 7 bases lining up with TRBD2. CDR3 length equals 15 residues. V was pared by 3 bases and J by 2 bases, with 6 bases of the junction left unmatched. Germline CDR1 reads MNHNY; CDR2 reads SVGAGI (reference sequence). The CDR3 spells CASSYGLAAQETQYF. The CDR3, as DNA: TGTGCCAGCAGTTATGGCCTAGCGGCACAAGAGACCCAGTACTTC.

The chain carries TRBV4-1 and TRBJ1-1, with TRBD1 matching 7 bases. The junction had 8 bases not matched to a gene; V was cut back by 4 bases and J by 3 bases. The CDR3 totals 15 residues. Germline assignment: CDR1 MGHRA and CDR2 YSYEKL. Here the CDR3 DNA reads TGCGCCAGCAGCCTCCACAGGGGAAGAGACACTGAAGCTTTCTTT. Encoded protein: CASSLHRGRDTEAFF.

In the case of this clone: This specimen includes other DNA sequences encoding the same CDR3. The chain combines TRBV5-1 with TRBJ1-3; 7 positions agree with TRBD1. Germline V gene sequence: CDR1 SGHRS, CDR2 YFSETQ. With 5 bases clipped from V and 2 bases from J, the junction kept 4 bases outside the gene matches. The CDR3 spans 14 residues. The CDR3 loop reads CASSLDRAGNTIYF. The CDR3 nucleotides are TGCGCCAGCAGTTTAGACAGGGCTGGAAACACCATATATTTT.

V is TRBV11-2 and J is TRBJ2-7, with D possibly matching TRBD2 (7 bases). The CDR3 runs to 18 residues. Trimming shortened V by 5 bases and J by 1 base, and 24 bases separated the two germline ends. Per germline, CDR1 SGHAT and CDR2 FQNNGV. CDR3 bases: TGTGCCAGCAGCAGCCTTGGGCTAGGAGGGGGGGAATCCTACGAGCAGTACTTC. Amino acids: CASSSLGLGGGESYEQYF.